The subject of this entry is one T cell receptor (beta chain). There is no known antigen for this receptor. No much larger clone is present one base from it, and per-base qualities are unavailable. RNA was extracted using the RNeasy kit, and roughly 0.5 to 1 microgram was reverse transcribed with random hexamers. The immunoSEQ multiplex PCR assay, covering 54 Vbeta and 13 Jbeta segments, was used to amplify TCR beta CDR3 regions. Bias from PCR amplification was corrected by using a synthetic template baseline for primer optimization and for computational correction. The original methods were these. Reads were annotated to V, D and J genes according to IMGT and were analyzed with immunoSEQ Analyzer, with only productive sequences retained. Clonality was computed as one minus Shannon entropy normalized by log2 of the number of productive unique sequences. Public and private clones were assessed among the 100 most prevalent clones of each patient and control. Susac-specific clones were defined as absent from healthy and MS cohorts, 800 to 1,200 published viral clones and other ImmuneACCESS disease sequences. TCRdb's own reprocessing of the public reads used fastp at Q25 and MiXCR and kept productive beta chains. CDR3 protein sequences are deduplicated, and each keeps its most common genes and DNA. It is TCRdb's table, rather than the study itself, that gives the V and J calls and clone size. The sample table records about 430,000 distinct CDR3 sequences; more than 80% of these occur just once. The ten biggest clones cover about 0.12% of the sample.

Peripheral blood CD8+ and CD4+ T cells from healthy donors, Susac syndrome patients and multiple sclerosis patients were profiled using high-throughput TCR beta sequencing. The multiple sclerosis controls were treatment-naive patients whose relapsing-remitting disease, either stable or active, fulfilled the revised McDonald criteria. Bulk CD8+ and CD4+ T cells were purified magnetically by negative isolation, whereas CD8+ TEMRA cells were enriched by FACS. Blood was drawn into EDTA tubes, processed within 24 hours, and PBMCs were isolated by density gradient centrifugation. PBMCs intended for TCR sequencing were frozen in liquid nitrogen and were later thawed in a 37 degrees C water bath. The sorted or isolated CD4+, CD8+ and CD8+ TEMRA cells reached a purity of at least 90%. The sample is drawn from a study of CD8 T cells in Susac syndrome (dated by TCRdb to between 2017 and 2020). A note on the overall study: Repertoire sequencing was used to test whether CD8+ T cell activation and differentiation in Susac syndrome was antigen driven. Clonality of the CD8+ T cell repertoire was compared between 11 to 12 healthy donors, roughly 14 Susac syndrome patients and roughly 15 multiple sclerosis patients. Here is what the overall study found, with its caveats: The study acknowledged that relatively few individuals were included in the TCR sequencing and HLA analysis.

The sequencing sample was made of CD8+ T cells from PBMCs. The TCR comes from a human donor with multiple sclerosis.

In nucleotides, the sequence is TGTGCCACTCAGGGGGTTTCCTACGAGCAGTACTTC. This gives the protein CATQGVSYEQYF. This sequence uses TRBV19 and TRBJ2-7, with 7 bases in between that match TRBD1. CDR1 is given as LNHDA and CDR2 as SQIVND, both from the germline V gene (reference sequence). Including the terminal cysteine and phenylalanine, the CDR3 comprises 12 residues. The retained sequence is limited to the CDR3, 36 bases, with the frame set at the first base. V is trimmed back by 10 bases and J by 1 base, and the junction contains 4 bases that no gene match accounts for.